Listed here are 20 T cell receptor beta chains from one sample, sequenced in a study of regulatory and conventional T cells in RAG deficiency. Genomic DNA came from blood regulatory T cells gated CD4+ CD25-high CD127-low. Some clones are missing from TCRdb's copy, which holds only in-frame ones; the method was immunoSEQ multiplex PCR. The sample has 15,000 to 20,000 clones, roughly 89% seen once; the top ten hold roughly 1.4%. This sample was also put to use in a study of regulatory T cells. From that paper: The primer mix had 52 TRBV and 13 TRBJ primers.

The specimen was Tregs sorted from blood. The receptors stem from a human donor in good health.

Written as DNA, the CDR3 is TGTGCCAGCAGTGGGACAGGGGGCGGCTATGGCTACACCTTC. Protein product: CASSGTGGGYGYTF. The chain has TRBV2 and TRBJ1-2, with TRBD1 matching over 11 bases. Germline V gene data show CDR1 as SNHLY and CDR2 as FYNNEI. This CDR3 has 14 amino acids. Trimming at V came to 4 bases and at J to 4 bases, leaving 2 bases not matched to a gene. The full variable domain, completed using reference TRBV2 and TRBJ1-2, is EPEVTQTPSHQVTQMGQEVILRCVPISNHLYFYWYRQILGQKVEFLVSFYNNEISEKSEIFDDQFSVERPDGSNFTLKIRSTKLEDSAMYFCASSGTGGGYGYTFGSGTRLTVV.

The rearrangement joins TRBV14 to TRBJ1-4; possibly TRBD1 for D (6 bases). Germline CDR1 and CDR2: SGHDN and FVKESK. CDR3 length: 17 residues. Trimming cost V 4 bases and J 2 bases, with 17 bases left between them. CDR3 residues: CASSPYGQGMTNEKLFF. The CDR3 nucleotides are TGTGCCAGCAGCCCCTACGGGCAGGGGATGACTAATGAAAAACTGTTTTTT.

This rearrangement joins TRBV30 to TRBJ1-1; the D gene is possibly TRBD1 (6 bases). Between the trimmed V and J ends, which lost 0 bases and 5 bases, there was a span of 28 bases. Germline V lookup: CDR1 GTSNPN, CDR2 SVGIG (reference sequence). The CDR3 covers 19 residues. CDR3 bases: TGTGCCTGGAGTGTACTTTTTGGTGGCAGGGGATTAGTTGTAACTGAAGCTTTCTTT. As protein: CAWSVLFGGRGLVVTEAFF.

The chain joins TRBV5-1 to TRBJ1-2; D call uncertain. The CDR3 has 14 amino acids. Germline V gives CDR1 SGHRS, CDR2 YFSETQ. Trimming cost V 0 bases and J 3 bases, with 9 bases left between them. CDR3 residues: CASSLEGSYYGYTF. The CDR3 nucleotides are TGCGCCAGCAGCTTGGAGGGCAGCTACTATGGCTACACCTTC.

The chain couples TRBV7-3 to TRBJ2-5, with 9 bases fitting TRBD2. The CDR3 runs 14 residues. J gave up 9 bases and V 5 bases, and 10 bases lay outside the gene matches. Germline V gene lookup returns CDR1 SGHTA and CDR2 FQGTGA. The CDR3 spells CASSISGRDSPQYF. For the CDR3, the DNA is TGTGCCAGCAGCATTAGCGGGAGAGATTCCCCCCAGTACTTC.

V is TRBV7-3 and J is TRBJ2-6, with 10 positions matching TRBD1. The J segment lost 4 bases and the V segment lost 6 bases, leaving 6 bases of the junction unmatched. The CDR3 loop spans 16 amino acids. The germline CDR1 and CDR2 sequences are SGHTA and FQGTGA. The DNA for the CDR3 is TGTGCCAGCAGTTTCGACAGGGGGCAGGGGGCCAACGTCCTGACTTTC. Protein: CASSFDRGQGANVLTF. Full variable domain (outside the CDR3, taken from reference TRBV7-3 and TRBJ2-6): GAGVSQTPSNKVTEKGKYVELRCDPISGHTALYWYRQSLGQGPEFLIYFQGTGAADDSGLPNDRFFAVRPEGSVSTLKIQRTERGDSAVYLCASSFDRGQGANVLTFGAGSRLTVL.

This chain connects TRBV28 to TRBJ2-2, with 9 bases matching TRBD1. The length of the CDR3 is 16 residues. The trim removed 5 bases at V and 5 bases at J, leaving 9 bases unmatched. Germline V gene lookup returns CDR1 MDHEN and CDR2 SYDVKM. CDR3 nucleotide sequence: TGTGCCAGCAGTCCTGGACAGGGGAGGGATACCGGGGAGCTGTTTTTT. Protein: CASSPGQGRDTGELFF.

The chain links TRBV27 to TRBJ1-3; D unclear. The CDR3 has 14 amino acids. Trimming removed 2 bases from V and 4 bases from J, with 9 bases in between. Germline CDR1 and CDR2: MNHEY and SMNVEV (reference sequence). CDR3 region: CASSLKNPGNTIYF. CDR3 nucleotide sequence: TGTGCCAGCAGTTTAAAGAACCCAGGAAACACCATATATTTT.

The chain has TRBV6-5 and TRBJ2-4, with D possibly called TRBD1 or TRBD2 (5 bases each). Trimming removed 2 bases at V and 0 bases at J, with 8 bases between. The CDR3 has 15 residues. From germline, CDR1 is MNHEY and CDR2 SVGAGI. In DNA, the CDR3 is TGTGCCAGCAGTTACGGGGGTACAGCCAAAAACATTCAGTACTTC. This translates into CASSYGGTAKNIQYF.

This clone showed up just a few times. CDR3: CASSHAGDEQYF. In DNA form, the CDR3 reads TGTGCCAGCAGCCACGCAGGGGACGAGCAGTACTTC. The rearrangement uses TRBV6-1 and TRBJ2-7, with TRBD1 as a possible D gene (6 bases). This CDR3 spans 12 amino acids. The V end was cut by 6 bases, the J end by 5 bases, with 11 bases between. Germline V lookup: CDR1 MNHNS, CDR2 SASEGT.

The V gene is TRBV15, the J gene TRBJ2-7, with no clear D. The V and J ends lost 1 base and 6 bases respectively, with 4 bases between them. CDR1 is LNHNV, CDR2 YYDKDF, per germline (reference sequence). This CDR3 region has 11 residues. The chain's CDR3 is CATSRGGEQYF. The CDR3 bases are TGTGCCACCAGCAGAGGGGGCGAGCAGTACTTC. Based on the CDR3 plus reference TRBV15 and TRBJ2-7, the full variable domain is DAMVIQNPRYQVTQFGKPVTLSCSQTLNHNVMYWYQQKSSQAPKLLFHYYDKDFNNEADTPDNFQSRRPNTSFCFLDIRSPGLGDTAMYLCATSRGGEQYFGPGTRLTVT.

The CDR3 sequence: CASSQNPGQQETQYF. The CDR3 coding sequence is TGTGCCAGCAGCCAAAACCCGGGACAGCAAGAGACCCAGTACTTC. This chain links TRBV7-4 with TRBJ2-5; 7 bases are a match to TRBD1. CDR1 is SGHVT and CDR2 is SQSDAQ in the germline V gene. The CDR3 extends over 15 amino acids. J gave up 2 bases and V 5 bases, and 8 bases lay outside the gene matches.

V usage is TRBV19 and J usage is TRBJ2-2; D may correspond to TRBD1 or TRBD2 (6 bases each). Trimming took off 8 bases at V and 3 bases at J, with 13 bases between the two ends. Germline V gives CDR1 LNHDA, CDR2 SQIVND (reference sequence). The CDR3 has 14 residues. The CDR3 DNA follows: TGTGCCAGTCAAAGGGGGGCGGACACCGGGGAGCTGTTTTTT. Translated, it gives CASQRGADTGELFF.

In this sample, this clone turned up a few times. This chain links TRBV6-6 with TRBJ1-5; D is uncertain. The V end was cut by 6 bases, the J end by 0 bases, with 12 bases between. The CDR3 has 15 amino acids. From germline, CDR1 is MNHNY and CDR2 SVGAGI (reference sequence). The CDR3 sequence: CASRQRVASNQPQHF. In DNA form, the CDR3 reads TGTGCCAGCAGGCAACGGGTAGCTAGCAATCAGCCCCAGCATTTT.

The chain is built from TRBV5-1 and TRBJ1-1; no firm D call. The CDR3 runs 13 residues. Trimming left V 0 bases short and J 4 bases short, with 7 bases between. Germline V lookup: CDR1 SGHRS, CDR2 YFSETQ. The CDR3 region is CASSLDWGTEAFF. The CDR3 nucleotides read TGCGCCAGCAGCTTGGACTGGGGCACTGAAGCTTTCTTT.

The rearrangement uses TRBV27 and TRBJ2-7; 8 bases are a match to TRBD2. The J segment lost 0 bases and the V segment lost 1 base, leaving 5 bases of the junction unmatched. The CDR3 runs to 16 residues. Per the germline V gene, CDR1 is MNHEY and CDR2 is SMNVEV (reference sequence). As DNA, the CDR3 is TGTGCCAGCAGTTTATTGGGCGGGAGGTACTCCTACGAGCAGTACTTC. This sequence encodes CASSLLGGRYSYEQYF.

The chain employs TRBV28 and TRBJ1-6, with no clear D. Germline V lookup: CDR1 MDHEN, CDR2 SYDVKM. Trimming removed 7 bases at V and 7 bases at J, with 14 bases between. This CDR3 has 14 residues. CDR3 loop: CASTAGGKNSPLHF. CDR3 DNA: TGTGCCAGCACCGCGGGAGGGAAAAATTCACCCCTCCACTTT.

The rearrangement joins TRBV6-5 to TRBJ2-5; D is uncertain. The length of the CDR3 is 13 residues. Per germline, CDR1 MNHEY and CDR2 SVGAGI. Trimming shortened V by 7 bases and J by 1 base, and 10 bases separated the two germline ends. CDR3 sequence: CASTPGAQETQYF. CDR3 DNA: TGTGCCAGCACCCCAGGTGCCCAAGAGACCCAGTACTTC.

This clone rates as large. This chain joins TRBV19 and TRBJ1-2, with 11 nucleotides matching TRBD1. CDR1 and CDR2 from the germline V gene are LNHDA and SQIVND (reference sequence). The CDR3 is 14 amino acids. With V trimmed by 9 bases and J by 5 bases, 8 bases remained unmatched. CDR3 coding DNA: TGTGCCAGCCACCGGACAGGGGGCTATTATGGCTACACCTTC. This gives the protein CASHRTGGYYGYTF.

V is TRBV7-8 and J is TRBJ1-2; 7 bases are a match to TRBD1. With V trimmed by 4 bases and J by 5 bases, 10 bases remained unmatched. In germline, CDR1 is SGHVS, CDR2 FQNEAQ. The CDR3 is 15 residues long. The CDR3, as DNA: TGTGCCAGCAGCTCACAGGGGCCTCTGAAGTATGGCTACACCTTC. Protein sequence: CASSSQGPLKYGYTF.